Listed below are T cell receptor beta chains from one sample, sequenced in a study of T cells in Graves' hyperthyroidism and ophthalmopathy. One entry per CDR3 protein, called by TCRdb with MiXCR from the multiplex PCR reads. Among about 360,000 distinct CDR3 sequences listed, about 19% were seen once. Material: blood. Every receptor here comes from a woman aged 18 to 35 with Graves' hyperthyroidism. Both conserved end residues are part of each CDR3. The D gene is left open where the match is weak. Clone size appears in some rows only: once, few, many, or a class for an expanded clone.

many	TRBV6-5	TRBJ1-5	NA	TGTGCCAGCGGCAGACTCGACGGCAATCAGCCCCAGCATTTT	CASGRLDGNQPQHF
many	TRBV13	TRBJ1-5	NA	TGTGCCAGCAGCCTACAGGGAAGGGCCCAGCATTTT	CASSLQGRAQHF
many	TRBV6-5	TRBJ1-3	TRBD1	TGTGCAACAGGGGACTACTCTGGAAACACCATATATTTT	CATGDYSGNTIYF
many	TRBV25-1	TRBJ2-5	TRBD2	TGTGCCAGCAGTGGACGACTAGCTGGAGAGACCCAGTACTTC	CASSGRLAGETQYF
few	TRBV18	TRBJ1-5	NA	TGTGCCAGCTCACCAGAGGGGGGGCCGGGCAATCAGCCCCAGCATTTT	CASSPEGGPGNQPQHF
many	TRBV28	TRBJ2-5	NA	TGTGCCAGCACCCTTGGGGGGGCGCAGGGGGAGACCCAGTACTTC	CASTLGGAQGETQYF
few	TRBV7-9	TRBJ2-4	TRBD1	TGTGCCAGCAGTAAGCCCCGGGACAGAAACATTCAGTACTTC	CASSKPRDRNIQYF
many	TRBV14	TRBJ2-2	NA	TGTGCCAGCAGCCAATCGGAAGGGCAGAACACCGGGGAGCTGTTTTTT	CASSQSEGQNTGELFF
many	TRBV9	TRBJ1-2	NA	TGTGCCAGCAGCGGCAAGGGAGGGGGAAACTATGGCTACACCTTC	CASSGKGGGNYGYTF
NA	TRBV2	TRBJ2-5	NA	TGTGCCAGCAGTGTACCCCGGCCGGGCCAAGAGACCCAGTACTTC	CASSVPRPGQETQYF
many	TRBV29-1	TRBJ1-1	NA	TGCAGCGTTGGGGCAGGCTTGAACACTGAAGCTTTCTTT	CSVGAGLNTEAFF
few	TRBV5-1	TRBJ1-2	NA	TGCGCCAGCCCAAGAGCCCAGGTTACCTATGGCTACACCTTC	CASPRAQVTYGYTF
NA	TRBV5-1	TRBJ1-6	TRBD1	TGCGCCAGCAGCTTGGGGACAGGGGGCTATAATTCACCCCTCCACTTT	CASSLGTGGYNSPLHF
many	TRBV6-5	TRBJ2-7	NA	TGTGCCAGCAGTTACGGGGGGCCAAACTCCTACGAGCAGTACTTC	CASSYGGPNSYEQYF
many	TRBV30	TRBJ2-2	TRBD2	TGTGCCTGGAGCTCCGGGGGGTCAGTGAACACCGGGGAGCTGTTTTTT	CAWSSGGSVNTGELFF
many	TRBV27	TRBJ2-5	NA	TGTGCCAGCAGCTCAACTAAGGGAGACGGGGAGACCCAGTACTTC	CASSSTKGDGETQYF
many	TRBV7-3	TRBJ2-5	NA	TGTGCCAGCAGCAATGAGGTGTGGGAGACCCAGTACTTC	CASSNEVWETQYF
many	TRBV20-1	TRBJ1-1	NA	TGCAGTGCTAGATGGGTCCTAGGGGCGGACACTGAAGCTTTCTTT	CSARWVLGADTEAFF
many	TRBV6-1	TRBJ2-5	NA	TGTGCCAGCAGTGAAAGAGGCCTGCAGAAGACCCAGTACTTC	CASSERGLQKTQYF
many	TRBV14	TRBJ1-1	NA	TGTGCCAGCAGCCAAGATCTGGCGGGGGGATCCTTGGGAGCTTTCTTT	CASSQDLAGGSLGAFF
many	TRBV12-3/TRBV12-4	TRBJ2-7	NA	TGTGCCAGCAGTTTAGCGATCTCGGCCCGACCCTACGAGCAGTACTTC	CASSLAISARPYEQYF
many	TRBV11-2	TRBJ2-5	TRBD1	TGTGCCAGCAGCCCTCGGGACAGGGGGCTTGTCCAAGAGACCCAGTACTTC	CASSPRDRGLVQETQYF
many	TRBV7-2	TRBJ2-5	NA	TGTGCCAGCAGCTTATTTGGCTTCAGCGATCAAAAGACCCAGTACTTC	CASSLFGFSDQKTQYF
NA	TRBV19	TRBJ2-2	NA	TGTGCCAGTAGTATGATGGTTTCCGGGGAGCTGTTTTTT	CASSMMVSGELFF
many	TRBV9	TRBJ1-2	TRBD1	TGTGCCAGCAGCGCGACAGGGGCGAAAAACTATGGCTACACCTTC	CASSATGAKNYGYTF
many	TRBV20-1	TRBJ2-7	NA	TGCAGTGCTAGGCCGGGGGCCAGGCTCTACGAGCAGTACTTC	CSARPGARLYEQYF
many	TRBV7-3	TRBJ1-1	TRBD1	TGTGCCAGCAGCTTAACCCTAGCGTCCTCGGACAGGGGGGAAGCTTTCTTT	CASSLTLASSDRGEAFF
many	TRBV10-3	TRBJ1-2	TRBD1	TGTGCCAGTAACCAGGGGGCGGGCTATGGCTACACCTTC	CASNQGAGYGYTF
many	TRBV12-3/TRBV12-4	TRBJ1-1	NA	TGTGCCAGCAGCTACCGTACAGACGTTGAAGCTTTCTTT	CASSYRTDVEAFF
many	TRBV5-1	TRBJ1-1	NA	TGCGCCAGCAGCGAACCCCCGGGCCCCCGCGTAGATGAAGCTTTCTTT	CASSEPPGPRVDEAFF
many	TRBV6-5	TRBJ1-1	NA	TGTGCCAGCAGTTGGGTCGGGCTAAACACTGAAGCTTTCTTT	CASSWVGLNTEAFF
many	TRBV18	TRBJ1-1	NA	TGTGCCAGCTCACCCGGTGTGCGGGGAGTGAACACTGAAGCTTTCTTT	CASSPGVRGVNTEAFF
many	TRBV20-1	TRBJ1-1	NA	TGCAGTGAGAACACTGAAGCTTTCTTT	CSENTEAFF
many	TRBV6-5	TRBJ1-5	NA	TGTGCCAGCAGTTCCTCCGTTAGCAATCAGCCCCAGCATTTT	CASSSSVSNQPQHF
many	TRBV12-3/TRBV12-4	TRBJ1-1	NA	TGTGCCAGCAGTTTAGGGGGCAGGATGAACACTGAAGCTTTCTTT	CASSLGGRMNTEAFF
many	TRBV7-9	TRBJ1-5	NA	TGTGCCAGCAGCTTAACGGCTGTTGGACCCCAGCATTTT	CASSLTAVGPQHF
NA	TRBV5-1	TRBJ1-5	NA	TGCGCCAGCAGCTTGGTGGCAGGGCTTCAGCCCCAGCTTTTT	CASSLVAGLQPQLF
NA	TRBV6-1	TRBJ2-5	NA	TGTGCGACAACGGGATCGCGCCAAGAGACCCAGTACTTC	CATTGSRQETQYF
many	TRBV5-1	TRBJ2-7	TRBD1	TGCGCCAGCAGCTTGGAGAGACAGGGGTTTTACGAGCAGTACTTC	CASSLERQGFYEQYF
many	TRBV10-3	TRBJ2-5	TRBD1	TGTGCCATCAGTGATTCCGGGACAGGGGACGAGGAGACCCAGTACTTC	CAISDSGTGDEETQYF
many	TRBV20-1	TRBJ2-7	TRBD2	TGCAGTGCTACCGGGGGGTGGGCAGAGCAGTACTTC	CSATGGWAEQYF
NA	TRBV30	TRBJ2-5	NA	TGTGCCTTTCCCTCCATCCCCCAAGAGACCCAGTACTTC	CAFPSIPQETQYF
many	TRBV3-1	TRBJ2-7	NA	TGTGCCAGCAGCCAAGAGGGGACGGAGGACGAGCAGTACTTC	CASSQEGTEDEQYF
many	TRBV2	TRBJ2-5	NA	TGTGCCAGCAGTGAAGCGTTCCGGGTTACCCAAGAGACCCAGTACTTC	CASSEAFRVTQETQYF
many	TRBV12-3/TRBV12-4	TRBJ1-2	NA	TGTGCCAGCAGTCCCCAACAGTATGGCTACACCTTC	CASSPQQYGYTF